The sequence of this T cell receptor (beta chain) was determined in a study of T cell changes during pregnancy in multiple sclerosis. This CDR3 is built from 13 residues. Germline V CDR1 and CDR2: ENHRY, SYGVKD. V trimming: 6 bases; J trimming: 3 bases; junction bases outside the gene matches: 5. This table comes from immunoSEQ multiplex PCR, and its TCRdb copy is limited to in-frame clones, with some not included. The data contain around 48,000 clones, under 95% of them seen just once; the ten biggest clones take up approximately 2.8%. This TCR derives from a female donor with multiple sclerosis, enrolled in a pregnancy study. Source: CD8+ T cells from peripheral blood mononuclear cells, taken before pregnancy. The V and J genes are TRBV10-3 and TRBJ2-7; the match to TRBD1 covers 7 bases. This CDR3 reads CAIRPGTDYEQYF. Here the CDR3 DNA reads TGTGCCATCAGACCCGGGACAGACTACGAGCAGTACTTC.